This TCR beta chain is from a study of T cells in localized non-small cell lung cancer. There are 13 residues in the CDR3. Trimming took off 6 bases at V and 4 bases at J, with 13 bases between the two ends. CDR1 and CDR2 (germline): SGHVS, FQNEAQ. Study results and caveats: Clonality of T cells reached its maximum in uninvolved adjacent lung, surpassing tumor. Analysis by sequencing included only one tumor region, so heterogeneity remains possible. Blood T cell density predicted longer survival; adjacent-lung clonality, shorter. Out of the top 100 tumor clones, a median about 58 were seen in adjacent lung.

Sequenced by immunoSEQ multiplex PCR; TCRdb stores in-frame clones only, minus some. Of about 59,000 clones listed, approximately 91% are singletons. As regards this clone: Antigen specificity is unknown.

The source is a man between 35 and 75 years old with stage I lung adenocarcinoma. Sequenced here: peripheral blood, sampled before any cancer treatment. The V call is TRBV7-8, the J call TRBJ2-7; D is ambiguous. In DNA, the CDR3 is TGTGCCAGCAGTCTCCACGGGCTGTACGAGCAGTACTTC. Amino acid sequence: CASSLHGLYEQYF.